Listed below are T cell receptor beta chains from one sample, sequenced in a study of cytomegalovirus exposure and HLA in healthy donors. Assay used: immunoSEQ multiplex PCR; TCRdb lists only in-frame clones, some missing. Of under 150,000 clones in the sample, 80% were seen once. The sample comprised PBMCs. The receptors originated from a man in his forties or fifties in good health and CMV-seronegative. Each CDR3 is given with its conserved first and last residue. D genes are given only for firm matches. Part of the rows lack a size; the others show once, few, many or a class for expanded clones.

V	D	size	J	DNA	CDR3
TRBV6-1	-	-	TRBJ2-7	TGTGCCAGCAGTGGCCTCAGTCAGGCCTACGAGCAGTACTTC	CASSGLSQAYEQYF
TRBV19	TRBD1	few	TRBJ2-7	TGTGCCAGTAGTCCGGGACAGGGCCCTCGCTACGAGCAGTACTTC	CASSPGQGPRYEQYF
TRBV10-1	TRBD1	-	TRBJ1-5	TGCGCCAGCAGGGACGGACAGGGATTTAATTTTTTGCGTCGCAATCAGCCCCAGCATTTT	CASRDGQGFNFLRRNQPQHF
TRBV18	-	-	TRBJ1-1	TGTGCCAGCTCACCGCTGACACCTATGAACACTGAAGCTTTCTTT	CASSPLTPMNTEAFF
TRBV7-6	TRBD1	-	TRBJ2-3	TGTGCCAGCAGCTTAGAGATCTCCGGACAGGGGGCCGATACGCAGTATTTT	CASSLEISGQGADTQYF
TRBV18	-	-	TRBJ1-5	TGTGCCAGCTCACCTACGGTCCCAGAGGGGGATCAGCCCCAGCATTTT	CASSPTVPEGDQPQHF
TRBV12-5	TRBD2	few	TRBJ2-1	TGTGCTAGTGGTTTGGACGGACTAGCGGGAGGGCTCTCCCAGTTCTTC	CASGLDGLAGGLSQFF
TRBV28	TRBD1	-	TRBJ1-2	TGTGCCAGCAGTTCCTCCCGCGGACAGGGTGACTATGGCTACACCTTC	CASSSSRGQGDYGYTF
TRBV15	TRBD1	-	TRBJ2-7	TGTGCCACCAGCAGGAGGACAGGGGGCCTACTGGAGCAGTACTTC	CATSRRTGGLLEQYF
TRBV4-1	-	-	TRBJ1-1	TGCGCCAGCAGCCATAGACAGAACACTGAAGCTTTCTTT	CASSHRQNTEAFF
TRBV7-2	-	-	TRBJ1-2	TGTGCCAGCAGCTTACCAGGAATCATCTATGGCTACACCTTC	CASSLPGIIYGYTF
TRBV28	TRBD2	-	TRBJ2-1	TGTGCCAGCAGTTTATCCATACTAGCGGGGGGGCTCAATGAGCAGTTCTTC	CASSLSILAGGLNEQFF
TRBV7-8	-	once	TRBJ1-4	TGTGCCAGCAGCCCAACAGGGATCGATGCAACTAATGAAAAACTGTTTTTT	CASSPTGIDATNEKLFF
TRBV9	-	-	TRBJ2-7	TGTGCCAGCAGCGTAGCTCCAATGGGGAGCCCCTACGAGCAGTACTTC	CASSVAPMGSPYEQYF
TRBV5-6	TRBD2	-	TRBJ2-2	TGTGCCAGCAGCGGTGGAGGTTGGGATCTAGCGGGAATATACGGGGAGCTGTTTTTT	CASSGGGWDLAGIYGELFF
TRBV6-5	-	-	TRBJ1-2	TGTGCCAGCAGTTTCCTAACTGGTTTCTATGGCTACACCTTC	CASSFLTGFYGYTF
TRBV25-1	-	once	TRBJ1-5	TGTGCCAGCAGTGAGGGTACGGGTTTTAGCAATCAGCCCCAGCATTTT	CASSEGTGFSNQPQHF
TRBV6-5	TRBD1	-	TRBJ1-5	TGTGCCAGCAGTCGGGGACAGGCGAACAATCAGCCCCAGCATTTT	CASSRGQANNQPQHF
TRBV4-1	-	-	TRBJ1-5	TGCGCCAGCAGCCAAGATGGAGGTGACAATCAGCCCCAGCATTTT	CASSQDGGDNQPQHF
TRBV19	-	-	TRBJ1-5	TGTGCCAGTAGCACCCGGGAGCGGACTAATAGCAATCAGCCCCAGCATTTT	CASSTRERTNSNQPQHF
TRBV30	TRBD1	-	TRBJ1-1	TGTGCCTGGAGCCGACAGGGGGAAGCTTTCTTT	CAWSRQGEAFF
TRBV14	-	-	TRBJ2-1	TGTGCCAGCAGCCAAGTAGCGGCTTACAATGAGCAGTTCTTC	CASSQVAAYNEQFF
TRBV30	TRBD1	-	TRBJ1-1	TGTGCCTGGAGTGCCGGGACAGCGGGTCCACGGACTGAAGCTTTCTTT	CAWSAGTAGPRTEAFF
TRBV29-1	-	-	TRBJ1-2	TGCAGCGCGTCAGGGGTCTATGGCTACACCTTC	CSASGVYGYTF
TRBV28	TRBD1	-	TRBJ1-2	TGTGCCAGCAGTTCACCGGGACAGACGGTTCGGGGCTATGGCTACACCTTC	CASSSPGQTVRGYGYTF
TRBV12-5	-	once	TRBJ2-2	TGTGCTAGTGGCGTCAGAGGAAAGAACACCGGGGAGCTGTTTTTT	CASGVRGKNTGELFF
TRBV7-2	-	-	TRBJ1-2	TGTGCCAGCAGCCGGACAGCCTATGGCTACACCTTC	CASSRTAYGYTF
TRBV18	TRBD1	-	TRBJ2-5	TGTGCCAGCTCAGACAGGGGGATCCAAGAGACCCAGTACTTC	CASSDRGIQETQYF
TRBV11-3	-	-	TRBJ2-7	TGTGCCAGCAGCCCACGGACAGGAGGGACCTACGAGCAGTACTTC	CASSPRTGGTYEQYF
TRBV5-1	TRBD1	-	TRBJ1-2	TGCGCCAGCAGCAGTACAGGGGGAGGCTACACCTTC	CASSSTGGGYTF
TRBV5-3	-	-	TRBJ1-2	TGTGCCAGAAGCTCCCACCAGGGCAACAACTATGGCTACACCTTC	CARSSHQGNNYGYTF
TRBV2	-	-	TRBJ2-3	TGTGCCAGCAGCAAAGGGGGTTACACAGATACGCAGTATTTT	CASSKGGYTDTQYF
TRBV5-1	-	-	TRBJ2-3	TGCGCCAGCAGCTCCAGCGGGCGGGACACAGATACGCAGTATTTT	CASSSSGRDTDTQYF
TRBV9	TRBD2	once	TRBJ2-2	TGTGCCAGCAGTCGACTAGCGGGGGGGCTTAACACCGGGGAGCTGTTTTTT	CASSRLAGGLNTGELFF
TRBV21-1	-	few	TRBJ2-7	TGTGCCAGCAGCAATTTTTGGCCTGAAAGATACTACGAGCAGTACTTC	CASSNFWPERYYEQYF
TRBV6-1	-	few	TRBJ1-1	TGTGCCAGCAGCTTTATTGGGACAAAAAACACTGAAGCTTTCTTT	CASSFIGTKNTEAFF
TRBV4-1	-	-	TRBJ2-1	TGCGCCAGCAGCCAAGCGGGAAGCGGTGCCTACAATGAGCAGTTCTTC	CASSQAGSGAYNEQFF
TRBV7-2	TRBD1	-	TRBJ1-2	TGTGCCAGCAGCTTGACGGGGAGTACGGACAGGGGAGCCGGCTACACCTTC	CASSLTGSTDRGAGYTF
TRBV9	TRBD1	-	TRBJ2-3	TGTGCCAGCAGCGCAGGGACAGGTCAACGGGATACGCAGTATTTT	CASSAGTGQRDTQYF
TRBV28	TRBD1	-	TRBJ1-1	TGTGCCAGCAGTTTCCTACCGGGACAGGGAATGGGTTTCTTT	CASSFLPGQGMGFF
TRBV7-9	-	-	TRBJ2-7	TGTGCCAGCAGCCCCGGCCGACACTACGAGCAGTACTTC	CASSPGRHYEQYF
TRBV6-5	-	-	TRBJ1-5	TGTGCCAGCAGCCGGGGGGAAAATCAGCCCCAGCATTTT	CASSRGENQPQHF
TRBV7-8	TRBD2	-	TRBJ2-5	TGTGCCAGCAGCTTTAGCGGGGGAGAGACCCAGTACTTC	CASSFSGGETQYF
TRBV5-1	-	-	TRBJ1-1	TGCGCCAGCCACGAGGACCCGTCGGGGACTGAAGCTTTCTTT	CASHEDPSGTEAFF
TRBV11-3	TRBD1	-	TRBJ1-2	TGTGCCAGCAGCTCCCGACAGGGACACAACTATGGCTACACCTTC	CASSSRQGHNYGYTF
TRBV19	-	once	TRBJ1-2	TGTGCCTCCTCGACAGGCCTCTGGGGCTACACCTTC	CASSTGLWGYTF
TRBV5-5	-	-	TRBJ1-1	TGTGCCAGCAGCTTGGTGTACAACGCTGAAGCTTTCTTT	CASSLVYNAEAFF
TRBV7-2	-	-	TRBJ1-4	TGTGCCAGCAGCTTACCCTCGTCGGGGGGAAAACTGTTTTTT	CASSLPSSGGKLFF
TRBV5-1	-	-	TRBJ1-2	TGCGCCAGCGAAAGCGGTAGATATCCTAACTATGGCTACACCTTC	CASESGRYPNYGYTF
TRBV5-6	-	-	TRBJ2-7	TGTGCCAGCAGCTTGTCAGTAAACGAGCAGTACTTC	CASSLSVNEQYF
TRBV28	-	once	TRBJ2-7	TGTGCCAGCAGTTCACAGGTATTGCGATCCGAGCAGTACTTC	CASSSQVLRSEQYF